This is a list of T cell receptor beta chains from one sample in a study of cytomegalovirus exposure and HLA in healthy donors. Method: immunoSEQ multiplex PCR; TCRdb's copy keeps in-frame clones and lacks some. This sample yields about 200,000 clones, of which more than 75% are seen a single time; roughly 13% belongs to the top ten. The sequencing sample was made of PBMCs. The receptor source for this set is a woman between 25 and 40 years old in good health and CMV-seropositive. Each CDR3 is given with its conserved first and last residue. A D gene is named only where the DNA matches it firmly. Clone size is given for some rows only: seen once, a few or many times, or a class if the clone is expanded.

D gene	clone size	V gene	CDR3 length	J gene	CDR3 DNA	CDR3 protein
TRBD1	-	TRBV28	17	TRBJ2-3	TGTGCCAGCAGCTTCTTGTTGGGACAGGGAATCTCGGATACGCAGTATTTT	CASSFLLGQGISDTQYF
-	-	TRBV7-3	14	TRBJ2-1	TGTGCCAGCAGCTTAACTGCTTGGGGGCATGAGCAGTTCTTC	CASSLTAWGHEQFF
-	once	TRBV2	13	TRBJ2-7	TGTGCCAGCAGTGAGGACATACTACGGGAGCAGTACTTC	CASSEDILREQYF
TRBD1	-	TRBV30	15	TRBJ2-3	TGTGCCTTGACCCGGGACAGGGCGAGGACAGATACGCAGTATTTT	CALTRDRARTDTQYF
-	-	TRBV4-2	16	TRBJ2-7	TGTGCCAGCAGCCAGGAAGACAGATGGAGCTCCTACGAGCAGTACTTC	CASSQEDRWSSYEQYF
-	-	TRBV5-1	16	TRBJ2-1	TGCGCCAGCAGCTTGGGGAGCCTACTCAGGGTCAATGAGCAGTTCTTC	CASSLGSLLRVNEQFF
TRBD1	-	TRBV27	16	TRBJ2-7	TGTGCCAGCAGTTTATGGGATAGGACAGGGCTTAACGAGCAGTACTTC	CASSLWDRTGLNEQYF
TRBD2	-	TRBV30	11	TRBJ2-7	TGTGCCTGGTCTAGCGGTTACGAGCAGTACTTC	CAWSSGYEQYF
TRBD2	-	TRBV7-8	16	TRBJ2-7	TGTGCCAGCAGACCCGTTCTGACTAGCGGATACTACGAGCAGTACTTC	CASRPVLTSGYYEQYF
TRBD2	-	TRBV4-1	15	TRBJ2-1	TGCGCCAGCAGCCGGCTAGCGGGAGCGGGTAATGAGCAGTTCTTC	CASSRLAGAGNEQFF
TRBD1	-	TRBV9	16	TRBJ1-4	TGTGCCAGCAGCGTAGGGGGGACAGGGTCTAATGAAAAACTGTTTTTT	CASSVGGTGSNEKLFF
-	-	TRBV5-4	16	TRBJ2-2	TGTGCCAGCAGCTTGTCGTGGGGGGATGGGACCGGGGAGCTGTTTTTT	CASSLSWGDGTGELFF
-	-	TRBV11-2	14	TRBJ2-3	TGTGCCAGCAGCTTAGTAATCAGTTCAGATACGCAGTATTTT	CASSLVISSDTQYF
-	once	TRBV6-1	15	TRBJ1-4	TGTGCCAGCAGTGAACTAGGGGGAGCTAATGAAAAACTGTTTTTT	CASSELGGANEKLFF
-	-	TRBV30	13	TRBJ2-1	TGTGCCTGGAGTCCAGGACTGGACAATGAGCAGTTCTTC	CAWSPGLDNEQFF
-	-	TRBV27	14	TRBJ2-7	TGTGCCAGCAGTTTATTGGGCCCGACCGGCGAGCAGTACTTC	CASSLLGPTGEQYF
-	once	TRBV28	14	TRBJ1-1	TGTGCCAGCGAATCCGGAGGGAAGGACACTGAAGCTTTCTTT	CASESGGKDTEAFF
TRBD1	few	TRBV11-2	15	TRBJ2-1	TGTGCCAGCAGCTGGGGACAGCCCTCCTACAATGAGCAGTTCTTC	CASSWGQPSYNEQFF
-	-	TRBV19	14	TRBJ2-1	TGTGCCAGTACCCACAGGTACCAATACAATGAGCAGTTCTTC	CASTHRYQYNEQFF
TRBD2	few	TRBV7-9	15	TRBJ2-1	TGTGCCAGCAGCCTCGAGCGGGATACCTACAATGAGCAGTTCTTC	CASSLERDTYNEQFF
-	-	TRBV30	17	TRBJ1-4	TGTGCCTGGAGTTCGACATGGGGCCCCCCAACTAATGAAAAACTGTTTTTT	CAWSSTWGPPTNEKLFF
-	-	TRBV20-1	10	TRBJ2-3	TGCAGTGCTACTACAGATACGCAGTATTTT	CSATTDTQYF
-	-	TRBV28	14	TRBJ2-7	TGTGCCAGCAGTTCCCGGCGCAGAGGCTACGAGCAGTACTTC	CASSSRRRGYEQYF
-	-	TRBV11-2	14	TRBJ2-7	TGTGCCAGCAGCTTAACAAGAACCACCTACGAGCAGTACTTC	CASSLTRTTYEQYF
-	-	TRBV7-7	15	TRBJ2-2	TGTGCTAGCAGCTTAGGACAATCGAACACCGGGGAGCTGTTTTTT	CASSLGQSNTGELFF
-	-	TRBV7-9	16	TRBJ1-1	TGTGCCAGCAGCTTAGGGCGGGCAGGCTTGAACACTGAAGCTTTCTTT	CASSLGRAGLNTEAFF
TRBD1	-	TRBV10-3	14	TRBJ2-5	TGTGCCATCAGTGAGCGGGGACAGCAAGAGACCCAGTACTTC	CAISERGQQETQYF
-	few	TRBV4-1	16	TRBJ2-7	TGCGCCAGCAGCCAAGATTGGACAGTTTCCTCCTACGAGCAGTACTTC	CASSQDWTVSSYEQYF
-	-	TRBV19	14	TRBJ1-5	TGTGCCAGTAGTATAAGTCTCCGGGGTCAGCCCCAGCATTTT	CASSISLRGQPQHF
-	-	TRBV30	14	TRBJ1-2	TGTGCCTGGAGTGTACGAGTCCAGGGTTGGGGCTACACCTTC	CAWSVRVQGWGYTF
TRBD2	-	TRBV28	15	TRBJ2-7	TGTGCCAGCAGACCTACTAGCGGGGGGGCCTACGAGCAGTACTTC	CASRPTSGGAYEQYF
-	few	TRBV7-2	14	TRBJ1-2	TGTGCCAGCAGCTTGGACGGACGGGGGGATGGCTACACCTTC	CASSLDGRGDGYTF
-	few	TRBV7-2	14	TRBJ2-7	TGTGCCAGCAGCTTATACGGGAGCGGTTACGAGCAGTACTTC	CASSLYGSGYEQYF
TRBD1	few	TRBV15	14	TRBJ1-6	TGTGCCGTTCCGGGACAGGAGATCCATTCACCCCTCCACTTT	CAVPGQEIHSPLHF
TRBD1	-	TRBV28	15	TRBJ2-7	TGTGCCAGCAGTTTTGTACCGGGACAGGGTTACGAGCAGTACTTC	CASSFVPGQGYEQYF
-	-	TRBV6-4	14	TRBJ1-2	TGTGCCAGCAGTGACTCTCAGAGGGAATGGGGCTACACCTTC	CASSDSQREWGYTF
-	-	TRBV7-8	14	TRBJ1-1	TGTGCCAGCAGTTTACGGGAGGGGAACACTGAAGCTTTCTTT	CASSLREGNTEAFF
-	few	TRBV19	14	TRBJ1-1	TGTGCCAGTAGTATTGGGCAGATGAACACTGAAGCTTTCTTT	CASSIGQMNTEAFF
-	-	TRBV10-3	14	TRBJ2-2	TGTGCCATCCCGAAGGGGTCGAACACCGGGGAGCTGTTTTTT	CAIPKGSNTGELFF
-	-	TRBV6-6	13	TRBJ1-6	TGTGCCAGCAGTTACGACGGGAATTCACCCCTCCACTTT	CASSYDGNSPLHF
-	-	TRBV5-6	14	TRBJ2-7	TGTGCCAGCAGCTTGAATAGGGGATCCTACGAGCAGTACTTC	CASSLNRGSYEQYF
-	few	TRBV5-4	16	TRBJ1-1	TGTGCCAGCAGCTTAGCCCCGAGGGGCGGGAGCACTGAAGCTTTCTTT	CASSLAPRGGSTEAFF
TRBD1	few	TRBV5-1	15	TRBJ2-1	TGCGCCAGCAGCTCCCGGGACAGGGGTTACAATGAGCAGTTCTTC	CASSSRDRGYNEQFF
-	-	TRBV13	14	TRBJ1-2	TGTGCCAGCAGCTCCTGGGGCATTGGCTATGGCTACACCTTC	CASSSWGIGYGYTF
TRBD2	-	TRBV28	15	TRBJ2-7	TGTGCCAGCAGTTTCCCGGGACTAGCGGAACTGGGGCAGTACTTC	CASSFPGLAELGQYF